Listed below are T cell receptor beta chains from one sample, sequenced in a study of T cell responses to AZD1222 COVID-19 vaccine. Profiled with immunoSEQ multiplex PCR; TCRdb holds only in-frame clones, not every one. The repertoire holds some 96,000 clones, around 87% seen once, with around 3.8% in the top ten. Sequenced here: peripheral blood, sampled on day 0 of MenACWY control vaccination. These receptors were obtained from an adult in good health. CDR3s include the opening cysteine and the closing phenylalanine or tryptophan. A D gene is named only where the DNA matches it firmly.

d_call j_call v_call cdr3_aa
TRBD1 TRBJ1-2 TRBV24-1 CATSDQRQGGGYGYTF
NA TRBJ2-2 TRBV5-1 CASSPAVVGPNTGELFF
NA TRBJ1-2 TRBV11-2 CASSTFRVRYGYTF
NA TRBJ2-3 TRBV5-5 CASSLEVSTDTQYF
TRBD1 TRBJ2-1 TRBV7-2 CASRWGSGGYNEQFF
TRBD1 TRBJ2-7 TRBV18 CASSPGQGLYEQYF
NA TRBJ1-5 TRBV7-8 CASSLAGSNQPQHF
NA TRBJ2-1 TRBV2 CASSENAPRTFEQFF
NA TRBJ1-1 TRBV19 CASLYVEGATEAFF
TRBD1 TRBJ2-7 TRBV7-8 CASSLVPSTGTYEQYF
NA TRBJ2-1 TRBV10-3 CAINTGVDNEQFF
NA TRBJ2-1 TRBV6-2/TRBV6-3 CASSYSSRGRLF
NA TRBJ1-1 TRBV5-1 CASSFSTNTEAFF
NA TRBJ2-1 TRBV19 CASSSRAAGSYNEQFF
NA TRBJ2-3 TRBV4-1 CASSLRASASTDTQYF
TRBD2 TRBJ2-5 TRBV24-1 CATSDPPGLEETQYF
NA TRBJ1-2 TRBV7-9 CATYPPQGGYGYTF
TRBD2 TRBJ2-1 TRBV9 CASSAWTSGRARSSYNEQFF
NA TRBJ1-1 TRBV29-1 CSAARGGSAVAFF
NA TRBJ2-7 TRBV19 CASSIGQLRNYEQYF
NA TRBJ1-2 TRBV11-2 CASSLGPGYTF
NA TRBJ2-2 TRBV3-1/TRBV3-2 CASSQMGIGELFF
TRBD1 TRBJ1-5 TRBV5-6 CASSPGGAQPQHF
NA TRBJ2-3 TRBV19 CASSIGGGGTDTQYF
NA TRBJ1-6 TRBV7-9 CASSLGRGNSPLHF
NA TRBJ1-2 TRBV11-2 CASSLSGGGTWGGYTF
NA TRBJ1-4 TRBV19 CASSMGPNEKLFF
NA TRBJ2-7 TRBV27 CASSLREGVYEQYF
TRBD1 TRBJ2-7 TRBV5-1 CASSLGGQGSYEQYF
NA TRBJ1-2 TRBV30 CAWSVPAGYTF
TRBD1 TRBJ1-5 TRBV6-2/TRBV6-3 CASSYDRGYQPQHF
NA TRBJ1-3 TRBV4-3 CASSQDRTVGNTIYF
NA TRBJ1-3 TRBV6-1 CASSEQSELSGNTIYF
NA TRBJ2-7 TRBV18 CASSPVGLPYEQYF
NA TRBJ1-1 TRBV3-1/TRBV3-2 CASSQGDRWEEAFF
NA TRBJ1-2 TRBV21-1 CASSKAAARSSNYGYTF
TRBD1 TRBJ1-1 TRBV5-1 CASSTTGDTEAFF
TRBD2 TRBJ2-1 TRBV6-2/TRBV6-3 CASSPAGGLYNEQFF
TRBD1 TRBJ1-2 TRBV2 CASSEGQGSFYGYTF
TRBD1 TRBJ2-3 TRBV29-1 CSVGQGGTDTQYF
TRBD2 TRBJ2-1 TRBV4-2 CASGLAGGLSSSYNEQFF
NA TRBJ2-5 TRBV6-5 CASRRAETQYF
NA TRBJ1-1 TRBV5-4 CASSPDPGSHTEAFF
NA TRBJ1-5 TRBV6-1 CASSESRRSNQPQHF
TRBD1 TRBJ1-2 TRBV28 CASSTAGTGAALGGGYTF
NA TRBJ1-5 TRBV6-2/TRBV6-3 CASSWHTTDSNQPQHF
NA TRBJ1-1 TRBV7-2 CASSRRQRGPEAFF
TRBD2 TRBJ2-7 TRBV10-3 CATTLAGSYEQYF
NA TRBJ2-1 TRBV28 CASNPAPLRTNEQFF
NA TRBJ1-2 TRBV27 CASSLQGGSYGYTF
TRBD2 TRBJ2-3 TRBV6-5 CASRPGLAGYTQYF
NA TRBJ1-4 TRBV28 CASTKDTSIKEKLFF